This note documents a single T cell receptor (beta chain) sequence. Germline lookup yields CDR1 LNHNV and CDR2 YYDKDF (reference sequence). The CDR3 is made up of 16 amino acids. Losses at the gene ends were 5 bases for V and 5 bases for J; bases not matched to a gene: 14. The sample belongs to a study of technical replicates of blood from several donors. Only in-frame clones appear in the TCRdb table, and some are missing; sequencing was by immunoSEQ multiplex PCR. Of 84,000 or so clones detected, 93% appear once; the ten largest clones hold less than 0.3%. Sequencing used T cells isolated from PBMCs. This TCR was sampled from a human donor in good health. The chain couples TRBV15 to TRBJ1-1, with 7 bases matching TRBD1. The CDR3 protein is CATSDSLRQGYTEAFF. In DNA form, the CDR3 reads TGTGCCACCAGCGATTCTCTTCGACAGGGTTATACTGAAGCTTTCTTT.